This TCR beta chain derives from a study of cytomegalovirus exposure and HLA in healthy donors. General study findings and limits: A later analysis reportedly found that, within productive TCRs, an Asian-associated ancestry cluster had fewer N-insertions than the mean observed across the approximately 670 donors. Later on, an analysis showed TCR association rates differing by HLA locus, with DRB1 the most and HLA-C the fewest.

This clone appeared a few times. Its antigen is not identified. The study ran its PCR with 60 Vbeta and 13 Jbeta primers. The table came from immunoSEQ multiplex PCR; TCRdb's copy has only in-frame clones and leaves some out. The table lists some 40,000 clones, approximately 75% of them singletons. The specimen was PBMCs. The clonotype comes from a middle-aged man in good health and CMV-seronegative.

CDR3 coding DNA: TGCAGCGTTGCCTCGACAGGGGGCGACGAGCAGTACTTC. It is translated as CSVASTGGDEQYF. The chain recombines TRBV29-1 with TRBJ2-7; 10 nucleotides align to TRBD1. Germline values: CDR1 SQVTM, CDR2 ANQGSEA. V trimming: 4 bases; J trimming: 5 bases; junction bases outside the gene matches: 5. This CDR3 is built from 13 residues.